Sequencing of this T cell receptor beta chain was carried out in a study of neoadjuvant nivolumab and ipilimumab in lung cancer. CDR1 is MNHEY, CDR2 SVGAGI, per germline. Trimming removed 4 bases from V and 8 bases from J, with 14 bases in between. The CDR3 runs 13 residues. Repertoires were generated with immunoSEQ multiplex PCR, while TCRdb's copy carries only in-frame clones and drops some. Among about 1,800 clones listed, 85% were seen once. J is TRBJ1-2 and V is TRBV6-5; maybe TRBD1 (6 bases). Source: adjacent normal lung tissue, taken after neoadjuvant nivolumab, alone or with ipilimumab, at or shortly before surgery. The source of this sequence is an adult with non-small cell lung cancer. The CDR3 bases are TGTGCCAGCAGTTTAGGACAGTCGGGCGGCTACACCTTC. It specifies CASSLGQSGGYTF.